This TCR beta chain was recovered during a study of blood T cell repertoires in COVID-19. Profiled with immunoSEQ multiplex PCR; TCRdb holds only in-frame clones, not every one. The sample includes about 200,000 clones, less than 85% seen only once; the top ten take around 7.8%. This CDR3 spans 14 amino acids. Germline V gene data show CDR1 as MNHEY and CDR2 as SVGAGI. V lost 7 bases to trimming and J lost 1 base, with 8 bases between them. Seattle enrolled patients during active infection and tracked them longitudinally. V gene TRBV6-5 combines with J gene TRBJ2-6; D not certain. The sequencing sample was made of peripheral blood. This sequence originates from an elderly woman with COVID-19, enrolled during active disease. In nucleotides, the CDR3 is TGTGCCAGCACCTTCAGTTCTGGGGCCAACGTCCTGACTTTC. It is translated as CASTFSSGANVLTF.